This T cell receptor beta chain stems from a study of T cell repertoires and HLA-DP antigens. As for the study in general: The donors, ranging 18-to-29 to 60-to-69 years, included a couple of males and one female. Pre-culture CD4+ samples used roughly 1,200 ng DNA versus roughly 200 ng for CD137+CD4+ sorts.

Germline CDR1 reads SGHRS; CDR2 reads YFSETQ. The V segment lost 1 base and the J segment 7 bases; nucleotides outside the gene matches: 4. The CDR3 covers 15 residues. Deep-resolution sequencing targeted some 200,000 T cell genomes in pre-culture CD4+ samples. The table came from immunoSEQ multiplex PCR; TCRdb's copy has only in-frame clones and leaves some out. This repertoire shows almost 90,000 clones, 86% found once; its top ten account for about 1.7%. This clone was counted a single time. Its antigen is not identified. The clonotype was recovered from a man aged 50-60 years in good health and CMV-seronegative. Sequences were obtained from CD4+ T cells from PBMCs. The chain has TRBV5-1 and TRBJ2-1, with 11 bases matching TRBD2. DNA of the CDR3: TGCGCCAGCAGCTTGAGCCTAGCGGGGGGTAATGAGCAGTTCTTC. It specifies CASSLSLAGGNEQFF.